This T cell receptor (beta chain) was sequenced in a study of blood T cells in healthy people across ages. Study-level findings and limits: It was not known whether donors were CMV positive (a possible confounder of expanded clonotype changes). Aged donors had fewer naive CD4+ cells and lower diversity than long-lived donors.

The use of a sample-barcoded 5' primer and a J-beta primer mix characterized a second PCR of about 6 to 11 cycles. TCRdb reprocessed the 5' RACE reads via MiXCR and lists one record per CDR3 protein. The data show 700,000 to 1,000,000 distinct CDR3 sequences, 40% to 50% seen once. Trimming took off 2 bases at V and 2 bases at J, with 10 bases between the two ends. Per the germline V gene, CDR1 is SGHDN and CDR2 is FVKESK. The CDR3 is 14 amino acids. There are a few counts of this clonotype. What it binds is unknown. The receptor was derived from a man in his 60s in good health. The sequenced material came from blood. The rearrangement links TRBV14 to TRBJ2-7, with no clear D. The CDR3 sequence is CASSQSYRTYEQYF. The CDR3 DNA follows: TGTGCCAGCAGCCAAAGCTACAGAACCTACGAGCAGTACTTC.